This TCR beta chain comes out of a study of shared clonotypes between healthy human individuals. The wider study: The study enrolled a couple of women and a few men aged 18 to 49. Three CD4 naive, three CD4 memory, two CD8 naive and one CD8 memory plate were used per donor. General observations from the study: Across subsets, estimated richness was generally greater for naive than for memory populations.

As regards this clone: Its antigen is as yet unknown.

Assay: immunoSEQ multiplex PCR; the TCRdb copy retains only in-frame clones and omits some. The sample holds around 700,000 clones, less than 85% seen once. The sequencing sample was made of memory CD4+ T cells sorted from blood. Subset: CD45RA-negative fraction. This receptor was obtained from a woman between 25 and 40 years old in good health.

The CDR3 bases are TGCGCCAGCAGCCAAGAGCTCAGGGCCACCGGGGAGCTGTTTTTT. This codes for CASSQELRATGELFF. This rearrangement joins TRBV4-1 to TRBJ2-2; TRBD1 might be the D (5 bases). Per the germline V gene, CDR1 is MGHRA and CDR2 is YSYEKL. The CDR3 consists of 15 residues. Trimming stripped 0 bases from V and 4 bases from J, with 9 bases between.